This section outlines one TCR beta chain sequence together with its context. This sample is drawn from a study of cytomegalovirus exposure and HLA in healthy donors. PCR involved 60 Vbeta and 13 Jbeta primers. Data came from immunoSEQ multiplex PCR; TCRdb stores just in-frame clones and leaves some out. In the table there are roughly 220,000 clones, roughly 80% of which are singletons. V lost 1 base, J lost 0 bases, and 8 bases lay in between. CDR3 length: 16 residues. Germline CDR1 is SGHRS and CDR2 is YFSETQ. The sequenced sample was PBMCs. V is TRBV5-1 and J is TRBJ1-6; D call uncertain. The source is a man aged 30 to 39 in good health and CMV-seronegative. The CDR3 here is CASSLTGSSYNSPLHF. The CDR3 region has the DNA TGCGCCAGCAGCTTGACGGGAAGCTCCTATAATTCACCCCTCCACTTT.